Presented here are 32 T cell receptor beta chains from one specimen sequenced in a study of blood T cell repertoires in COVID-19. Produced via immunoSEQ multiplex PCR; TCRdb's table is partial and in-frame only. Seen here are about 120,000 clones, approximately 81% observed once, and the top ten hold under 4%. The specimen sequenced was peripheral blood. These receptors all come from a man aged 40-55 years with acute or convalescent COVID-19.

The V and J genes are TRBV11-3 and TRBJ2-2; TRBD2 matches 8 bases. Germline values: CDR1 SGHNT, CDR2 YENEEA. The ends lost 1 base at V and 5 bases at J; junction bases unmatched: 3. CDR3 size: 15 residues. CDR3 amino acids: CASSLARGGTGELFF. The CDR3 DNA sequence: TGTGCCAGCAGCTTAGCTCGCGGGGGGACCGGGGAGCTGTTTTTT.

The V and J genes are TRBV10-3 and TRBJ2-7; 8 nucleotides match TRBD1. This CDR3 comprises 13 residues. CDR1 and CDR2 (germline): ENHRY, SYGVKD. V lost 7 bases and J lost 2; bases outside the gene matches: 4. The CDR3 nucleotides read TGTGCCATCAAGGACAGGGCGACCTACGAGCAGTACTTC. Its protein product is CAIKDRATYEQYF.

The chain carries TRBV20-1 and TRBJ1-4; D unresolved. The length of the CDR3 is 8 residues. V shed 6 bases and J shed 15 bases, with 8 bases lying between them. Germline V CDR1 and CDR2: DFQATT, SNEGSKA (reference sequence). The CDR3 DNA follows: TGCAGTGCGGGTGAGGTGTTTTTT. Protein: CSAGEVFF.

CDR3: CASRFRDSSYEQYF. CDR3 nucleotides: TGTGCCAGCAGATTCCGGGACAGCTCCTACGAGCAGTACTTC. The chain is built from TRBV6-5 and TRBJ2-7; 7 bases are shared with TRBD1. J was trimmed by 0 bases and V by 6 bases; bases with no gene match: 5. The germline gives CDR1 MNHEY, CDR2 SVGAGI. The CDR3 totals 14 residues.

The chain couples TRBV30 to TRBJ2-3; tentative D call: TRBD1 (6 bases). The germline V gene has CDR1 GTSNPN and CDR2 SVGIG (reference sequence). The V and J ends lost 5 bases and 2 bases respectively, with 17 bases between them. The CDR3 is 15 residues long. This CDR3 reads CAWAPGQSFTDTQYF. The CDR3 nucleotides are TGTGCCTGGGCCCCAGGACAGAGCTTCACAGATACGCAGTATTTT.

The rearrangement joins TRBV29-1 to TRBJ1-1; D is perhaps TRBD1 (5 bases). Germline loops: CDR1 SQVTM, CDR2 ANQGSEA. Deletions cut 5 bases from V and 2 bases from J, with 18 bases between. This CDR3 is 15 amino acids long. CDR3: CSVQSRPTVNTEAFF. As DNA, the CDR3 is TGCAGCGTTCAATCGCGGCCGACAGTTAACACTGAAGCTTTCTTT.

This clone is a singleton in its sample. V usage is TRBV5-5 and J usage is TRBJ2-4; possible D gene TRBD1, 6 bases. The CDR3 covers 12 residues. Trimming left V 5 bases short and J 6 bases short, with 9 bases between. Germline lookup yields CDR1 SGHKS and CDR2 YYEKEE (reference sequence). CDR3: CASRQQGNIQYF. CDR3 nucleotide sequence: TGTGCCAGCAGGCAACAGGGAAACATTCAGTACTTC. Complete variable domain (other parts from reference TRBV5-5 and TRBJ2-4): DAGVTQSPTHLIKTRGQQVTLRCSPISGHKSVSWYQQVLGQGPQFIFQYYEKEERGRGNFPDRFSARQFPNYSSELNVNALLLGDSALYLCASRQQGNIQYFGAGTRLSVL.

The rearrangement joins TRBV29-1 to TRBJ1-1; possibly TRBD1 for D (6 bases). This CDR3 is 13 amino acids long. Germline V gives CDR1 SQVTM, CDR2 ANQGSEA. Trimming pared 6 bases from V and 7 bases from J, leaving 18 bases between. The CDR3 is CSVSAAGVGEAFF. The CDR3 DNA is TGCAGCGTCAGTGCAGCAGGGGTCGGTGAAGCTTTCTTT.

The J gene is TRBJ2-7, the V gene TRBV6-1, with D perhaps matching TRBD2 (7 bases). Germline CDR1 is MNHNS and CDR2 is SASEGT. Trimming removed 2 bases from V and 2 bases from J, with 13 bases in between. The CDR3 runs to 15 residues. CDR3 amino acids: CASSELGGGAYEQYF. The CDR3 DNA follows: TGTGCCAGCAGTGAACTGGGAGGGGGGGCCTACGAGCAGTACTTC.

This clone has just a few counts. The rearrangement links TRBV12-3 or TRBV12-4 to TRBJ1-5, with D unclear. Trimming took off 3 bases at V and 3 bases at J, with 3 bases between the two ends. The CDR3 totals 12 residues. CDR3 sequence reads: CASSFNNQPQHF. The CDR3, as DNA: TGTGCCAGCAGTTTCAACAATCAGCCCCAGCATTTT.

By its share, this clone is medium-sized. This CDR3 is also generated by other DNA sequences in the sample. The CDR3 bases are TGTGCCAGCAGCCAAGATGGGCGGGTTCAAGAGACCCAGTACTTC. Its protein is CASSQDGRVQETQYF. The gene calls are TRBV4-2 and TRBJ2-5; a possible D gene is TRBD2 (5 bases). V dropped 0 bases and J dropped 2 bases, with 10 bases sitting between them. This CDR3 is built from 15 residues. The germline CDR1 and CDR2 sequences are LGHNA and YNFKEQ.

The sample holds one count of this clone. V gene TRBV27 combines with J gene TRBJ2-1; TRBD2 matches at 10 bases. The CDR3 length is 15 residues. CDR1 is MNHEY and CDR2 is SMNVEV in the germline V gene (reference sequence). V gave up 5 bases and J gave up 9 bases; unmatched junction bases: 10. CDR3 sequence: CASSDTSGVRGEQFF. The CDR3 DNA reads as TGTGCCAGCAGTGACACTAGCGGGGTACGGGGTGAGCAGTTCTTC.

This sequence joins TRBV21-1 and TRBJ1-1. TRBV21-1 is designated a pseudogene. The CDR3 is 15 amino acids. The chain's CDR3 is CASSKWEGEINEAFF. Written as DNA, the CDR3 is TGTGCCAGCAGCAAATGGGAGGGGGAGATCAATGAAGCTTTCTTT.

CDR3: CATRPRLSPGYEQYF. The CDR3 bases are TGTGCCACCAGGCCGAGATTGTCCCCGGGCTACGAGCAGTACTTC. This chain connects TRBV24-1 to TRBJ2-7; D gene ambiguous. This CDR3 has 15 residues. V lost 7 bases, J lost 3 bases, and 18 bases lay in between. Per germline, CDR1 KGHDR and CDR2 SFDVKD.

The chain joins TRBV4-1 to TRBJ1-2, with a tentative D call TRBD1 (5 bases). The CDR3 sequence is 15 residues long. CDR1 is MGHRA, CDR2 YSYEKL, per germline. V lost 1 base and J lost 2, with 11 bases in between. CDR3 DNA: TGCGCCAGCAGCCAAGTGGAAGGGGTCAACTATGGCTACACCTTC. It is translated as CASSQVEGVNYGYTF.

The rearrangement links TRBV18 to TRBJ2-3; D unclear. With 1 base removed from V and 6 bases from J, the gap between germline ends came to 8 bases. CDR1 is KGHSH, CDR2 LQKENI, per germline. The length of the CDR3 is 13 residues. This CDR3 reads CASSPQLGDTQYF. The CDR3 nucleotides are TGTGCCAGCTCACCACAGCTCGGGGATACGCAGTATTTT.

This sequence joins TRBV7-2 and TRBJ2-1, with a possible D match to TRBD1 (5 bases). The CDR3 is 13 residues long. Deletions cut 3 bases from V and 8 bases from J, with 11 bases between. Germline CDR1 reads SGHTA; CDR2 reads FQGNSA. As DNA, the CDR3 is TGTGCCAGCAGCTTCTTAAGGGGCGATGAGCAGTTCTTC. This gives the protein CASSFLRGDEQFF.

This chain connects TRBV4-1 to TRBJ2-7, with 10 bases lining up with TRBD1. Germline-derived CDR1 and CDR2 are MGHRA and YSYEKL. Trimming at V came to 1 base and at J to 6 bases, leaving 6 bases not matched to a gene. The CDR3 contains 15 residues. The CDR3 sequence: CASSQGQGALLEQYF. The CDR3 DNA reads TGCGCCAGCAGCCAAGGACAGGGGGCGCTTCTCGAGCAGTACTTC.

The chain recombines TRBV27 with TRBJ1-5, with TRBD1 matching over 8 bases. V lost 4 bases and J lost 7; bases outside the gene matches: 3. The CDR3 sequence is 13 residues long. From germline, CDR1 is MNHEY and CDR2 SMNVEV (reference sequence). CDR3 sequence reads: CASSSGGRQPQHF. The CDR3 coding sequence is TGTGCCAGCAGTTCAGGGGGCAGACAGCCCCAGCATTTT.

The chain recombines TRBV27 with TRBJ1-1; 8 nucleotides align to TRBD1. The V segment lost 5 bases and the J segment 6 bases; nucleotides outside the gene matches: 11. The CDR3 is 15 residues long. The germline V gene encodes CDR1 MNHEY and CDR2 SMNVEV (reference sequence). DNA of the CDR3: TGTGCCAGCAGTCCCAGGACAGGGTTATACTCTGAAGCTTTCTTT. It yields the protein CASSPRTGLYSEAFF.

The rearrangement uses TRBV29-1 and TRBJ2-3, with D perhaps TRBD1 (5 bases). The CDR3 runs 15 residues. The V and J ends lost 7 bases and 5 bases respectively, with 22 bases between them. CDR1 and CDR2 from the germline V gene are SQVTM and ANQGSEA. The CDR3 sequence: CSAAPDTRRRDTQYF. CDR3 bases: TGCAGCGCCGCCCCGGACACCCGCCGGAGAGATACGCAGTATTTT.

The J gene is TRBJ1-1, the V gene TRBV6-5; the D gene is possibly TRBD1 (6 bases). The V end lost 6 bases, the J end lost 3 bases, and 17 bases lay between the germline ends. CDR3 length: 15 amino acids. The germline gives CDR1 MNHEY, CDR2 SVGAGI. The CDR3 here is CASRTAGTPHTEAFF. CDR3 bases: TGTGCCAGCAGGACTGCCGGGACACCACACACTGAAGCTTTCTTT.

The gene calls are TRBV11-2 and TRBJ2-7; TRBD2 matches 7 bases. The J segment lost 2 bases and the V segment lost 5 bases, leaving 12 bases of the junction unmatched. There are 16 residues in the CDR3. Germline CDR1 is SGHAT and CDR2 is FQNNGV. This CDR3 reads CASSDYIAGDAYEQYF. CDR3 sequence (DNA): TGTGCCAGCAGCGACTATATCGCGGGGGACGCCTACGAGCAGTACTTC.

This clone was seen just once. The rearrangement uses TRBV21-1 and TRBJ2-7; the table calls TRBD1, which could not be checked here. TRBV21-1 has pseudogene status. The length of the CDR3 is 15 residues. CDR3 in amino acids: CASSKTGVESYEQYF. The CDR3 DNA reads as TGTGCCAGCAGCAAAACAGGGGTCGAATCCTACGAGCAGTACTTC.

The rearrangement joins TRBV21-1 to TRBJ2-7; the D call of TRBD2 is as the table states it, not checked on the DNA. TRBV21-1 is noted as a pseudogene. The CDR3 covers 20 residues. This CDR3 is CASSKWRSFIQGYLSAKQYF. CDR3 DNA: TGTGCCAGCAGCAAATGGAGGTCGTTTATTCAAGGTTATCTGTCCGCCAAACAGTACTTC.

Only one count was recorded for this clone. DNA for the CDR3: TGTGCCAGCAGCTCCCCTGGGAGGGAGCAGTACTTC. It encodes CASSSPGREQYF. The rearrangement links TRBV7-3 to TRBJ2-7; TRBD2 is a possible D gene (6 bases). CDR3 length: 12 amino acids. Trimming pared 4 bases from V and 7 bases from J, leaving 11 bases between. Germline V gives CDR1 SGHTA, CDR2 FQGTGA.

The V call is TRBV7-7, the J call TRBJ2-5; a weak D match, TRBD2 (7 bases). Trimming removed 4 bases from V and 0 bases from J, with 15 bases in between. The length of the CDR3 is 16 residues. CDR1 is SSHAT and CDR2 is FNYEAQ in the germline V gene (reference sequence). The CDR3 region is CASSSRGGKYQETQYF. The CDR3 region has the DNA TGTGCCAGCAGCTCTAGGGGGGGCAAGTACCAAGAGACCCAGTACTTC. The entire variable domain, with the rest obtained from reference TRBV7-7 and TRBJ2-5, is as follows: GAGVSQSPRYKVTKRGQDVTLRCDPISSHATLYWYQQALGQGPEFLTYFNYEAQPDKSGLPSDRFSAERPEGSISTLTIQRTEQRDSAMYRCASSSRGGKYQETQYFGPGTRLLVL.

The rearrangement links TRBV18 to TRBJ1-3; D might be TRBD1 (5 bases). V dropped 6 bases and J dropped 0 bases, with 15 bases sitting between them. The germline gives CDR1 KGHSH, CDR2 LQKENI. This CDR3 contains 16 residues. The CDR3 DNA sequence: TGTGCCAGCTCGCCCGGGACTCCGAGCTCTGGAAACACCATATATTTT. Its protein is CASSPGTPSSGNTIYF.

This rearrangement joins TRBV24-1 to TRBJ2-1, with D possibly being TRBD1 (5 bases). Germline V lookup: CDR1 KGHDR, CDR2 SFDVKD. This CDR3 region has 14 residues. The V end lost 4 bases, the J end lost 6 bases, and 12 bases lay between the germline ends. DNA for the CDR3: TGTGCCACCAGTGACGCCGCAAGGGGCAATGAGCAGTTCTTC. Residues: CATSDAARGNEQFF.

This clone is termed medium-sized. This chain links TRBV4-1 with TRBJ2-7; 9 bases match TRBD1. This CDR3 contains 16 residues. The germline CDR1 and CDR2 sequences are MGHRA and YSYEKL. J gave up 4 bases and V 4 bases, and 11 bases lay outside the gene matches. CDR3 DNA sequence: TGCGCCAGCAGCCCGCAACCGGGACAGGGCCAATACGAGCAGTACTTC. Its translation is CASSPQPGQGQYEQYF.

This clone has only a few counts. The same CDR3 is also encoded by other DNA sequences in this sample. J is TRBJ2-3 and V is TRBV18; unclear D gene. This CDR3 contains 13 residues. Germline CDR1 and CDR2: KGHSH and LQKENI. With 3 bases removed from V and 5 bases from J, the gap between germline ends came to 9 bases. The CDR3 is CASSPLRVDTQYF. In nucleotides, the CDR3 is TGTGCCAGCTCACCCCTCCGGGTAGATACGCAGTATTTT.

The rearrangement joins TRBV23-1 to TRBJ1-1; D unresolved. TRBV23-1 is an ORF; its function is uncertain. Trimming removed 5 bases at V and 11 bases at J, with 6 bases between. The CDR3 extends over 9 amino acids. Here the CDR3 DNA reads TGCGCCAGCAGTTCCCTGGCTTTCTTT. The encoded protein is CASSSLAFF.